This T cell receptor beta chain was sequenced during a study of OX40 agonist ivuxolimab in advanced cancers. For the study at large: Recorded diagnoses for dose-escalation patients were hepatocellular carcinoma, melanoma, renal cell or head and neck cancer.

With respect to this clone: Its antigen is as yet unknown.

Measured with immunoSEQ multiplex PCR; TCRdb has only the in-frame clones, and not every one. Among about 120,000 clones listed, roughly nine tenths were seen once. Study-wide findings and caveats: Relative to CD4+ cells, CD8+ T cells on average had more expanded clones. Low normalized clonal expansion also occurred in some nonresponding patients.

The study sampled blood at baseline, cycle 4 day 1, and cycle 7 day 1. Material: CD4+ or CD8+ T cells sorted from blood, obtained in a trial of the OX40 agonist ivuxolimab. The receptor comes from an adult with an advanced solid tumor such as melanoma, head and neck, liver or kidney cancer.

The CDR3 region has the DNA TGTGCCAGCAGCCCCAACAGGGACGGCGAGCAGTACTTC. This translates into CASSPNRDGEQYF. The V gene is TRBV7-9, the J gene TRBJ2-7, with D possibly TRBD1 on 6 matching bases. The V and J ends lost 5 bases and 6 bases respectively, with 14 bases between them. Germline V CDR1 and CDR2: SEHNR, FQNEAQ (reference sequence). The CDR3 sequence is 13 residues long.